The 9 T cell receptor beta chains listed next were all sequenced from one sample in a study of T cell changes during pregnancy in multiple sclerosis. Using immunoSEQ multiplex PCR, the repertoire was profiled, and TCRdb retains in-frame clones only, with some absent. The sample contains around 80,000 clones, roughly 96% of which appear only once. The material was peripheral blood, obtained in the second trimester of pregnancy. These receptors were collected from a female donor with multiple sclerosis, enrolled in a pregnancy study.

V and J are TRBV5-1 and TRBJ1-1; D perhaps matches TRBD1 (6 bases). Germline-derived CDR1 and CDR2 are SGHRS and YFSETQ. The CDR3 contains 16 residues. The V end lost 1 base, the J end lost 1 base, and 14 bases lay between the germline ends. The CDR3 reads CASSLKQGSGNTEAFF. In nucleotides, the CDR3 is TGCGCCAGCAGCTTGAAACAGGGTAGTGGGAACACTGAAGCTTTCTTT.

The chain links TRBV7-6 to TRBJ2-1, with TRBD2 matching 14 bases. Per germline, CDR1 SGHVS and CDR2 FNYEAQ. The CDR3 has 17 amino acids. V lost 2 bases to trimming and J lost 8 bases; unmatched junction nucleotides: 8. The CDR3 nucleotides are TGTGCCAGCAGCTTATGGGGGACTAGCGGGAGTCAAGATGAGCAGTTCTTC. Encoded protein: CASSLWGTSGSQDEQFF. The full variable domain, rest sourced from reference TRBV7-6 and TRBJ2-1, is GAGVSQSPRYKVTKRGQDVALRCDPISGHVSLYWYRQALGQGPEFLTYFNYEAQQDKSGLPNDRFSAERPEGSISTLTIQRTEQRDSAMYRCASSLWGTSGSQDEQFFGPGTRLTVL.

The genes are TRBV4-3 and TRBJ2-5; 9 bases are shared with TRBD1. The J call may be faulty, since TRBJ2-7 better matches the DNA end. There are 16 residues in the CDR3. Per germline, CDR1 LGHNA and CDR2 YSLEER. The CDR3 DNA is TGCGCCAGCAGCCAAGACCCGGGACAGGGAAGGTACGAGCAGTACTTC. As protein: CASSQDPGQGRYEQYF.

The chain has TRBV2 and TRBJ2-7; D may be TRBD2 (6 bases). The V gene lost 9 bases and the J gene lost 0 bases, with 15 bases spanning the gap. CDR3 length: 14 amino acids. The germline V gene encodes CDR1 SNHLY and CDR2 FYNNEI. The DNA for the CDR3 is TGTGCCAGTGGCCTAGACGGGAGCTCCTACGAGCAGTACTTC. Its protein product is CASGLDGSSYEQYF.

This rearrangement joins TRBV7-6 to TRBJ2-1; D might be TRBD2 (6 bases). V was pared by 6 bases and J by 6 bases, with 12 bases between. CDR3 size: 13 residues. Germline assignment: CDR1 SGHVS and CDR2 FNYEAQ. CDR3 sequence: CASRELAANEQFF. In DNA, the CDR3 is TGTGCCAGCAGAGAACTAGCTGCCAATGAGCAGTTCTTC.

The rearrangement uses TRBV13 and TRBJ1-5; TRBD1 is a possible D gene (5 bases). Between the trimmed V and J ends, which lost 2 bases and 6 bases, there was a span of 8 bases. Germline V gene sequence: CDR1 PRHDT, CDR2 FYEKMQ (reference sequence). CDR3 length: 13 residues. The CDR3 sequence is CASSLYGGQPQHF. CDR3 nucleotides: TGTGCCAGCAGCTTATACGGGGGTCAGCCCCAGCATTTT.

Only one count was recorded for this clone. This sequence joins TRBV19 and TRBJ2-7; a possible D gene is TRBD2 (5 bases). This CDR3 has 12 amino acids. V shed 4 bases and J shed 3 bases, with 7 bases lying between them. Germline V gene lookup returns CDR1 LNHDA and CDR2 SQIVND (reference sequence). The CDR3 DNA follows: TGTGCCAGTAGTACGGGATTCTACGAGCAGTACTTC. Translating it yields CASSTGFYEQYF.

The chain's CDR3 is CASSQEGFSGVNGDTQYF. Written as DNA, the CDR3 is TGTGCCAGCAGCCAAGAGGGTTTTAGCGGGGTGAACGGGGATACGCAGTATTTT. The gene calls are TRBV4-2 and TRBJ2-3; 8 nucleotides match TRBD2. Losses at the gene ends were 0 bases for V and 6 bases for J; bases not matched to a gene: 14. This CDR3 contains 18 residues. CDR1 and CDR2 (germline): LGHNA, YNFKEQ.

The chain couples TRBV28 to TRBJ2-5; a possible D gene is TRBD2 (5 bases). The germline V and J ends were trimmed by 4 bases and 0 bases, with 12 bases remaining between them. The CDR3 totals 15 residues. CDR1 and CDR2 from the germline V gene are MDHEN and SYDVKM. CDR3 DNA sequence: TGTGCCAGCAGTTACCCCAGGAGGTACCAAGAGACCCAGTACTTC. It is translated as CASSYPRRYQETQYF. Full variable domain (outside the CDR3, taken from reference TRBV28 and TRBJ2-5): DVKVTQSSRYLVKRTGEKVFLECVQDMDHENMFWYRQDPGLGLRLIYFSYDVKMKEKGDIPEGYSVSREKKERFSLILESASTNQTSMYLCASSYPRRYQETQYFGPGTRLLVL.